This T cell receptor beta chain was identified in a study of regulatory T cells in long-lasting Graves disease. The V gene lost 6 bases and the J gene lost 4 bases, with 5 bases spanning the gap. Germline-derived CDR1 and CDR2 are SNHLY and FYNNEI. This CDR3 region has 11 residues. This sample's time point: persistent/refractory GD, antithyroid drugs over 5 years with positive TRAb. PBMC-derived RNA was used for the TCR library. Assembly of TCR beta libraries relied on iRepertoire HTBI primers together with Arm-PCR of CDR3 regions. TCRdb independently ran MiXCR on the multiplex PCR reads; one entry per CDR3 protein. Of about half a million distinct CDR3 sequences in the sample, 22% were seen once.

The chain recombines TRBV2 with TRBJ2-3; D is unclear. Sample: peripheral blood mononuclear cells (PBMCs), taken when the disease was refractory, from a patient treated with antithyroid drugs. The sequence was collected from a female donor with Graves disease. The CDR3, as DNA: TGTGCCAGCAGGGTTGCAGATACGCAGTATTTT. Encoded protein: CASRVADTQYF.